A selection of T cell receptor beta chains follows, all from one sample in a study of T cell repertoires in cytomegalovirus infection. TCRdb re-analysed the reads in MiXCR, keeping a single row per CDR3 protein. The table records under 800,000 distinct CDR3 sequences, 20% to 30% of them present only once. The material sequenced was CD8+ T cells from PBMCs. These TCRs come from a human donor in good health (CMV status not recorded). Some clones in this sample may be carry-over from other donors' samples. Each CDR3 is given with its conserved first and last residue. Each record gives: D gene, J gene, V gene, clone size, CDR3 protein, CDR3 DNA. A D gene is named only where the DNA matches it firmly. Some rows have no size entry. The others give once, few or many, or a class for an expanded clone.

TRBD2	TRBJ2-7	TRBV7-2	.	CASSLGLAGGRTYEQYF	TGTGCCAGCAGCTTAGGGCTAGCGGGGGGGCGAACCTACGAGCAGTACTTC
TRBD1	TRBJ2-5	TRBV28	.	CASSAWTGQETQYF	TGTGCCAGCAGTGCCTGGACAGGCCAAGAGACCCAGTACTTC
.	TRBJ2-2	TRBV7-2	many	CASSLAWGSNTGELFF	TGTGCCAGCAGCTTAGCATGGGGTTCGAACACCGGGGAGCTGTTTTTT
.	TRBJ1-2	TRBV29-1	few	CSVEGVLRRNYGYTF	TGCAGCGTTGAAGGGGTCCTCAGGCGTAACTATGGCTACACCTTC
.	TRBJ2-2	TRBV29-1	few	CSVEGTVNTGELFF	TGCAGCGTTGAAGGGACTGTGAACACCGGGGAGCTGTTTTTT
.	TRBJ2-2	TRBV2	few	CASGKRNTGELFF	TGTGCCAGCGGGAAACGGAACACCGGGGAGCTGTTTTTT
.	TRBJ2-3	TRBV12-3/TRBV12-4	.	CASSFWGGQDTQYF	TGTGCCAGCAGTTTCTGGGGGGGGCAAGATACGCAGTATTTT
.	TRBJ1-1	TRBV2	few	CASSNRATEAFF	TGTGCCAGCAGCAACAGGGCCACTGAAGCTTTCTTT
TRBD1	TRBJ2-7	TRBV7-9	many	CASSPTGNEQYF	TGTGCCAGCAGCCCGACAGGGAACGAGCAGTACTTC
.	TRBJ1-4	TRBV28	few	CASSFLRTNEKLFF	TGTGCCAGCAGTTTTCTGAGAACTAATGAAAAACTGTTTTTT
TRBD1	TRBJ1-5	TRBV5-1	.	CASSWDRRHPQPQHF	TGCGCCAGCAGCTGGGACAGGCGCCACCCCCAGCCCCAGCATTTT
TRBD1	TRBJ2-2	TRBV7-9	.	CASSLRQGAHTGELFF	TGTGCCAGCAGCTTACGGCAGGGGGCGCACACCGGGGAGCTGTTTTTT
TRBD1	TRBJ1-1	TRBV7-9	.	CASSLGQGGWMNTEAFF	TGTGCCAGCAGCTTAGGACAGGGAGGCTGGATGAACACTGAAGCTTTCTTT
.	TRBJ2-1	TRBV9	.	CASSDGRADYNEQFF	TGTGCCAGCAGCGACGGACGTGCTGACTACAATGAGCAGTTCTTC